A single sample gave rise to the 24 T cell receptor beta chains below, sequenced in a study of shared clonotypes between healthy human individuals. Here immunoSEQ multiplex PCR was the method, and the copy in TCRdb shows in-frame clones only, minus some. The sample carries a few million clones, approximately 92% recorded once. Sequences were obtained from naive CD4+ T cells sorted from blood. Subset in this sample: CD45RA+ positively selected. Receptors were obtained from a man younger than 30 in good health.

The genes are TRBV7-2 and TRBJ1-1, with 9 nucleotides matching TRBD1. This CDR3 region has 17 residues. Germline V CDR1 and CDR2: SGHTA, FQGNSA. J was trimmed by 0 bases and V by 2 bases; bases with no gene match: 7. Here the CDR3 DNA reads TGTGCCAGCAGCTTATCCGGGACAGGGATTATGAACACTGAAGCTTTCTTT. Translating it yields CASSLSGTGIMNTEAFF.

The chain joins TRBV5-1 to TRBJ2-5; D perhaps matches TRBD1 (6 bases). In germline, CDR1 is SGHRS, CDR2 YFSETQ. The V gene lost 2 bases and the J gene lost 4 bases, with 15 bases spanning the gap. This CDR3 is built from 15 residues. The CDR3 DNA follows: TGCGCCAGCAGCTTACAAAACACAGGGTTAGAGACCCAGTACTTC. Translated: CASSLQNTGLETQYF.

This rearrangement joins TRBV28 to TRBJ1-2, with a weak D call TRBD1 (6 bases). The CDR3 extends over 16 amino acids. The germline V and J ends were trimmed by 4 bases and 6 bases, with 21 bases remaining between them. Germline values: CDR1 MDHEN, CDR2 SYDVKM. CDR3 loop: CASSSPNRVGTDGYTF. The DNA of the CDR3 is TGTGCCAGCAGTTCACCGAACAGGGTAGGCACAGATGGCTACACCTTC.

V and J are TRBV28 and TRBJ1-4, with TRBD1 matching over 8 bases. Losses at the gene ends were 6 bases for V and 6 bases for J; bases not matched to a gene: 9. Germline values: CDR1 MDHEN, CDR2 SYDVKM. This CDR3 is built from 15 residues. In DNA form, the CDR3 reads TGTGCCAGCAGACCTTCGACAGGGGTTGATGAAAAACTGTTTTTT. Protein product: CASRPSTGVDEKLFF. The whole variable domain, remainder taken from reference TRBV28 and TRBJ1-4, is DVKVTQSSRYLVKRTGEKVFLECVQDMDHENMFWYRQDPGLGLRLIYFSYDVKMKEKGDIPEGYSVSREKKERFSLILESASTNQTSMYLCASRPSTGVDEKLFFGSGTQLSVL.

The chain recombines TRBV5-5 with TRBJ2-2, with D perhaps TRBD2 (5 bases). Looked up from germline, CDR1 is SGHKS and CDR2 is YYEKEE (reference sequence). The ends were cut back, 5 bases at V and 6 bases at J, with 17 bases in the middle. The CDR3 totals 15 residues. The CDR3 sequence: CASSLGVARAGELFF. CDR3 DNA sequence: TGTGCCAGCAGTCTGGGAGTAGCTCGGGCCGGGGAGCTGTTTTTT.

The V gene is TRBV4-1, the J gene TRBJ2-1, with TRBD2 identical over 10 bases. The CDR3 runs 16 residues. The junction had 12 bases not matched to a gene; V was cut back by 4 bases and J by 9 bases. Germline V gene sequence: CDR1 MGHRA, CDR2 YSYEKL. CDR3 DNA sequence: TGCGCCAGCAGCCTCGGGTCACAGCGGGGGGGCTTTGAGCAGTTCTTC. This codes for CASSLGSQRGGFEQFF.

The rearrangement joins TRBV6-5 to TRBJ1-1, with D hard to call. The germline V gene encodes CDR1 MNHEY and CDR2 SVGAGI. The CDR3 runs to 14 residues. V was trimmed by 0 bases and J by 11 bases, leaving 16 bases between them. The CDR3 sequence: CASSYSLPPTVAFF. DNA for the CDR3: TGTGCCAGCAGTTACTCGCTCCCCCCTACAGTGGCTTTCTTT.

The chain is built from TRBV5-1 and TRBJ2-3; 9 nucleotides match TRBD1. The germline V gene encodes CDR1 SGHRS and CDR2 YFSETQ. The junction had 4 bases not matched to a gene; V was cut back by 0 bases and J by 2 bases. The CDR3 is made up of 16 amino acids. CDR3 residues: CASSLATGGVTDTQYF. The CDR3 nucleotides read TGCGCCAGCAGCTTGGCGACAGGGGGGGTCACAGATACGCAGTATTTT.

V and J are TRBV2 and TRBJ2-7; TRBD1 agrees at 10 bases. This CDR3 is built from 15 residues. V shed 6 bases, J shed 2 bases, and the junction held 7 bases outside the gene matches. The germline gives CDR1 SNHLY, CDR2 FYNNEI. CDR3 sequence: CASREDRGTTYEQYF. CDR3 bases: TGTGCCAGCAGGGAGGACAGGGGGACAACCTACGAGCAGTACTTC.

Comment on this clone: Other DNA sequences from this sample encode an identical CDR3 as well. The chain employs TRBV7-9 and TRBJ2-3; D assignment may be TRBD1 or TRBD2 (5 bases each). CDR3 length: 12 residues. Germline CDR1 is SEHNR and CDR2 is FQNEAQ (reference sequence). The V end was cut by 10 bases, the J end by 1 base, with 9 bases between. The CDR3 protein is CATGRGTDTQYF. DNA of the CDR3: TGTGCCACGGGACGCGGCACAGATACGCAGTATTTT. Full variable domain (outside the CDR3, taken from reference TRBV7-9 and TRBJ2-3): DTGVSQNPRHKITKRGQNVTFRCDPISEHNRLYWYRQTLGQGPEFLTYFQNEAQLEKSRLLSDRFSAERPKGSFSTLEIQRTEQGDSAMYLCATGRGTDTQYFGPGTRLTVL.

The chain is built from TRBV14 and TRBJ2-1; unclear D gene. Per germline, CDR1 SGHDN and CDR2 FVKESK. V was clipped by 2 bases and J by 0 bases, with 8 bases between them. This CDR3 contains 15 residues. CDR3 amino acids: CASSQSWSSYNEQFF. In DNA, the CDR3 is TGTGCCAGCAGCCAATCCTGGAGCTCCTACAATGAGCAGTTCTTC. The variable domain in full, with the rest retrieved from reference TRBV14 and TRBJ2-1, is EAGVTQFPSHSVIEKGQTVTLRCDPISGHDNLYWYRRVMGKEIKFLLHFVKESKQDESGMPNNRFLAERTGGTYSTLKVQPAELEDSGVYFCASSQSWSSYNEQFFGPGTRLTVL.

The chain links TRBV5-4 to TRBJ2-1; possible D gene TRBD2, 7 bases. V was trimmed by 4 bases and J by 10 bases, leaving 18 bases between them. Per the germline V gene, CDR1 is SGHNT and CDR2 is YYREEE (reference sequence). The CDR3 loop spans 14 amino acids. This CDR3 is CASSVGGGRFEQFF. The CDR3 coding sequence is TGTGCCAGCAGCGTAGGGGGGGGAAGGTTCGAGCAGTTCTTC.

Comment on this clone: Other DNA sequences in the sample encode the same CDR3. The genes are TRBV5-4 and TRBJ2-1; D perhaps matches TRBD2 (5 bases). Trimming removed 0 bases from V and 9 bases from J, with 7 bases in between. Germline loops: CDR1 SGHNT, CDR2 YYREEE (reference sequence). The CDR3 loop spans 12 amino acids. CDR3 residues: CASSLVAGEQFF. In DNA, the CDR3 is TGTGCCAGCAGCTTGGTGGCGGGTGAGCAGTTCTTC.

The chain recombines TRBV10-3 with TRBJ1-5, with D possibly being TRBD1 (5 bases). The CDR3 consists of 13 residues. CDR1 and CDR2 (germline): ENHRY, SYGVKD. Trimming took 4 bases from V and 7 from J, leaving 11 bases between them. The CDR3 reads CAISGGVGQPQHF. CDR3 DNA: TGTGCCATCAGTGGAGGGGTCGGGCAGCCCCAGCATTTT.

The gene calls are TRBV7-8 and TRBJ2-7, with 7 bases lining up with TRBD1. This CDR3 contains 16 residues. The germline gives CDR1 SGHVS, CDR2 FQNEAQ. With V trimmed by 1 base and J by 6 bases, 12 bases remained unmatched. CDR3 residues: CASSLVLTGQRGEQYF. CDR3 nucleotide sequence: TGTGCCAGCAGCTTAGTATTGACAGGGCAAAGAGGCGAGCAGTACTTC.

This clone appeared once. V gene TRBV11-2 combines with J gene TRBJ1-1, with D perhaps matching TRBD1 (5 bases). CDR1 is SGHAT, CDR2 FQNNGV, per germline. This CDR3 spans 15 amino acids. The V end lost 5 bases, the J end lost 8 bases, and 21 bases lay between the germline ends. The CDR3 sequence is CASSDQGNPGFEAFF. CDR3 bases: TGTGCCAGCAGCGATCAGGGCAATCCTGGCTTCGAAGCTTTCTTT.

On this clone itself: At the DNA level, this CDR3 is encoded by other sequences in the same sample as well. The rearrangement joins TRBV28 to TRBJ1-2, with D possibly being TRBD1 (6 bases). CDR3 length: 13 residues. V shed 6 bases and J shed 2 bases, with 10 bases lying between them. Germline V CDR1 and CDR2: MDHEN, SYDVKM. CDR3 coding DNA: TGTGCCAGCAGCTCTGGACAGAACTATGGCTACACCTTC. Protein sequence: CASSSGQNYGYTF.

The V gene is TRBV11-1, the J gene TRBJ2-7, with D maybe TRBD1 (5 bases). The CDR3 is 15 residues long. Germline assignment: CDR1 SGHAT and CDR2 FQDESV (reference sequence). V lost 1 base to trimming and J lost 2 bases, with 12 bases between them. CDR3 loop: CASSLDAAGTYEQYF. The CDR3 DNA follows: TGTGCCAGCAGCTTAGATGCGGCAGGGACCTACGAGCAGTACTTC.

J is TRBJ1-2 and V is TRBV2; 9 bases align to TRBD1. This CDR3 has 16 amino acids. The V and J ends lost 5 bases and 5 bases, in that order; junction bases with no gene match: 12. In germline, CDR1 is SNHLY, CDR2 FYNNEI. The CDR3 spells CASSSTGGAEMYGYTF. CDR3 nucleotides: TGTGCCAGCAGTTCTACAGGGGGCGCGGAGATGTATGGCTACACCTTC. The whole variable domain, remainder taken from reference TRBV2 and TRBJ1-2, is EPEVTQTPSHQVTQMGQEVILRCVPISNHLYFYWYRQILGQKVEFLVSFYNNEISEKSEIFDDQFSVERPDGSNFTLKIRSTKLEDSAMYFCASSSTGGAEMYGYTFGSGTRLTVV.

The chain uses TRBV6-6 and TRBJ1-2, with a weak D call TRBD1 (6 bases). Germline values: CDR1 MNHNY, CDR2 SVGAGI (reference sequence). The CDR3 has 15 amino acids. The ends were cut back, 5 bases at V and 4 bases at J, with 17 bases in the middle. The CDR3 DNA is TGTGCCAGCAGTGCCTCGGGGGGCACCTTCTATGGCTACACCTTC. This sequence encodes CASSASGGTFYGYTF.

This clone has only one observation. The V and J genes are TRBV4-1 and TRBJ2-7; 7 bases map to TRBD1. The J segment lost 5 bases and the V segment lost 3 bases, leaving 13 bases of the junction unmatched. From germline, CDR1 is MGHRA and CDR2 YSYEKL. The length of the CDR3 is 16 residues. In DNA, the CDR3 is TGCGCCAGCAGCCATCAGGGTAGGAAGGGGGCAGACGAGCAGTACTTC. This gives the protein CASSHQGRKGADEQYF.

The rearrangement uses TRBV5-1 and TRBJ2-5; 7 bases are a match to TRBD1. Germline CDR1 and CDR2: SGHRS and YFSETQ. The CDR3 covers 14 residues. V shed 2 bases and J 2 bases; nucleotides not matched to a gene: 3. The CDR3 sequence is CASSFTGEQETQYF. CDR3 DNA sequence: TGCGCCAGCAGCTTTACAGGGGAACAAGAGACCCAGTACTTC.

The CDR3 DNA reads TGTGCCAGCAGTTTAGATGTACGGCGGAACGCCTACGAGCAGTACTTC. It codes for CASSLDVRRNAYEQYF. The chain uses TRBV28 and TRBJ2-7; D is unclear. Germline CDR1 is MDHEN and CDR2 is SYDVKM. V lost 2 bases and J lost 2, with 16 bases in between. This CDR3 comprises 16 residues.

The chain has TRBV10-3 and TRBJ2-5; 10 bases agree with TRBD1. The CDR3 consists of 13 residues. In germline, CDR1 is ENHRY, CDR2 SYGVKD. Trimming at V came to 6 bases and at J to 3 bases, leaving 1 base not matched to a gene. CDR3 DNA: TGTGCCATCAGAGGACAGGGGGAAGAGACCCAGTACTTC. Translated: CAIRGQGEETQYF.